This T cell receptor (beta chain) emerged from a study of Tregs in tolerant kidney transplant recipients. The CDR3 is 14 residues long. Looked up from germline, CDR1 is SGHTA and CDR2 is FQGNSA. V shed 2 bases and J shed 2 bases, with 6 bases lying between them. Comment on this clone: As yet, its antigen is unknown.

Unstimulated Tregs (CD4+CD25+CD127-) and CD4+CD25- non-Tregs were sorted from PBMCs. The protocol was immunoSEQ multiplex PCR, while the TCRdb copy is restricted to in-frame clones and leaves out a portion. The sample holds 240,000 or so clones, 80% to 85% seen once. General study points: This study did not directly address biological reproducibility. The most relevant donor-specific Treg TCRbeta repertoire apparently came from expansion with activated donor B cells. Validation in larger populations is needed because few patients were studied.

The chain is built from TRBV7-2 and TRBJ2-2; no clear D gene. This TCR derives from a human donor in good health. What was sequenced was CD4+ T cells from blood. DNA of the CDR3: TGTGCCAGCAGCTTACAGACCAACACCGGGGAGCTGTTTTTT. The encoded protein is CASSLQTNTGELFF.